This is a list of T cell receptor beta chains from one sample in a study of chemoradiotherapy in HPV16-positive cancers. Sequencing used immunoSEQ multiplex PCR; TCRdb keeps in-frame clones, though not all of them. The sample has about 10,000 clones, less than 75% seen once; the top ten hold about 10%. The material was obtained from a patient who underwent chemoradiotherapy. All receptors derive from a human donor with HPV-associated anogenital cancer. The CDR3 runs from the conserved cysteine through the conserved F or W. A D gene is named only where the DNA matches it firmly. Part of the rows lack a size; the others show once, few, many or a class for expanded clones.

D	V	size	J	DNA	CDR3
NA	TRBV25-1	few	TRBJ1-5	TGTGCCCCGCCCCCGGGCAATCAGCCCCAGCATTTT	CAPPPGNQPQHF
NA	TRBV9	NA	TRBJ2-3	TGTGCCAGCAGCGCAAGAGGAGGTGGGGGTCCCACAGATACGCAGTATTTT	CASSARGGGGPTDTQYF
NA	TRBV30	NA	TRBJ1-1	TGTGCCTGGAGGCGGGGGGGCGTCACTGAAGCTTTCTTT	CAWRRGGVTEAFF
NA	TRBV9	NA	TRBJ2-1	TGTGCCAGCAGCGTAGATGGGTGGCACTACAATGAGCAGTTCTTC	CASSVDGWHYNEQFF
TRBD2	TRBV19	NA	TRBJ2-3	TGTGCCAGTAGTATTCTAAGCGGGGGGTCTTATACGCAGTATTTT	CASSILSGGSYTQYF
NA	TRBV15	NA	TRBJ1-1	TGTGCCACCAGCAGAGATTGGGGCGGAGGAGCTTTCTTT	CATSRDWGGGAFF
NA	TRBV13	NA	TRBJ1-1	TGTGCCAGCAGCTTAGGGGGGGCAACTGAAGCTTTCTTT	CASSLGGATEAFF
NA	TRBV13	NA	TRBJ1-2	TGTGCCAGCAGCTTAGCCGGGGGCTATGGCTACACCTTC	CASSLAGGYGYTF
TRBD1	TRBV5-1	hyperexpanded	TRBJ1-2	TGCGCCAGTACAGGGGGCTATGGCTACACCTTC	CASTGGYGYTF
TRBD1	TRBV5-1	NA	TRBJ2-5	TGCGCCAGCAGCCCCGGGACAGGGATAGAGACCCAGTACTTC	CASSPGTGIETQYF
TRBD2	TRBV5-1	NA	TRBJ2-6	TGCGCCAGCAGCCCCAGTTTAGCGGGCTTGGCCAACGTCCTGACTTTC	CASSPSLAGLANVLTF
NA	TRBV7-9	NA	TRBJ2-1	TGTGCCAGCAGCACACTTAGATTAGGGGGGGGCGGTGAGCAGTTCTTC	CASSTLRLGGGGEQFF
TRBD2	TRBV5-1	once	TRBJ2-1	TGCGCCAGCAGCTCCCCGACTAGCTTGGATGAGCAGTTCTTC	CASSSPTSLDEQFF